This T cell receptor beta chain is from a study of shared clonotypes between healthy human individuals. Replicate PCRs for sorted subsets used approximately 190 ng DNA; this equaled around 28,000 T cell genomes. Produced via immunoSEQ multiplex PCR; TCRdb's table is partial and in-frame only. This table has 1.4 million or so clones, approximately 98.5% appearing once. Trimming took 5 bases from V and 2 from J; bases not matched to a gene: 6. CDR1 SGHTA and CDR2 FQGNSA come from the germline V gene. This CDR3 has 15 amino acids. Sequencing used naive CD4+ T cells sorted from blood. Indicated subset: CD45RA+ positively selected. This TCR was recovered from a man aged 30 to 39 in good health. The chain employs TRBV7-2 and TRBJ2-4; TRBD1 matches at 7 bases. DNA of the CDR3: TGTGCCAGCAGCGGCAGGGGGTTGTCCAAAAACATTCAGTACTTC. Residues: CASSGRGLSKNIQYF.